A selection of T cell receptor beta chains follows, all from one sample in a study of blood T cell repertoires in COVID-19. TCRdb's table, derived via immunoSEQ multiplex PCR, lists solely in-frame clones and lacks some. The sample includes nearly 200,000 clones, about 85% of them seen just once. Source material: peripheral blood. Receptor source: a human donor in a cohort sampled during active COVID-19. Both conserved end residues are part of each CDR3. The D gene is left open where the match is weak. Expanded clones get a size class; other rows say once, few or many, or leave the size out.

CDR3nt,CDR3aa,j_gene,v_gene,d_gene,abundance
TGTGCCAGTACAAACCGGGACGCGGGGTATGAAAAACTGTTTTTT,CASTNRDAGYEKLFF,TRBJ1-4,TRBV19,NA,NA
TGTGCCAGCTCACCACTCGGGGGCACAGATACGCAGTATTTT,CASSPLGGTDTQYF,TRBJ2-3,TRBV18,NA,NA
TGTGCCACCAGTGATCCCGGACAGGGGGCGTCCGGGGAGCTGTTTTTT,CATSDPGQGASGELFF,TRBJ2-2,TRBV24-1,TRBD1,NA
TGTGCCAGCAGTTTACACCTACTCAACGAGCAGTACTTC,CASSLHLLNEQYF,TRBJ2-7,TRBV12-3/TRBV12-4,NA,NA
TGTGCCAGCAGTGTACACTCGGGACAAGGAATCCTCTACACCTTC,CASSVHSGQGILYTF,TRBJ1-2,TRBV28,NA,NA
TGTGCCAGCAGCCAAGAGGCGGCGTCACCCCTCCACTTT,CASSQEAASPLHF,TRBJ1-6,TRBV4-2,NA,NA
TGTGCCAGCAGTACCGGGACAGGGTATCTCGAGCAGTACTTC,CASSTGTGYLEQYF,TRBJ2-7,TRBV27,TRBD1,NA
TGTGCCAGCAGCGCTAGGAAGGGGGCGAGTTCTGGGGCCAACGTCCTGACTTTC,CASSARKGASSGANVLTF,TRBJ2-6,TRBV9,TRBD1,NA
TGTGCCAGTAGTTCAAGTACCGGGACTCGAGGGACCCAGTACTTC,CASSSSTGTRGTQYF,TRBJ2-5,TRBV19,NA,once
TGTGCCAGCAGTAGCGGGAGGGTCCACGAGCAGTACTTC,CASSSGRVHEQYF,TRBJ2-7,TRBV11-3,TRBD2,once
TGTGCCAGCAGCGCGACGGGGGACGGGGAGCAGTTCTTC,CASSATGDGEQFF,TRBJ2-1,TRBV13,NA,NA
TGTGCCAGCAGCCCCCCGGGGGTTTCGGGTGGCTACACCTTC,CASSPPGVSGGYTF,TRBJ1-2,TRBV3-1/TRBV3-2,NA,once
TGTGCCAGTCAACAGGGGGCGTATAGCAATCAGCCCCAGCATTTT,CASQQGAYSNQPQHF,TRBJ1-5,TRBV6-5,TRBD1,NA
TGTGCCACGAGTGGGACTAGCGGGAGTCCGTACAATGAGCAGTTCTTC,CATSGTSGSPYNEQFF,TRBJ2-1,TRBV24-1,TRBD2,NA
TGTGCCAGCACTCCTCTGGCCAGGCCCCTTAGCACAGATACGCAGTATTTT,CASTPLARPLSTDTQYF,TRBJ2-3,TRBV11-2,NA,NA
TGTGCCATCAGCACCCAGGGTGGGGAGCTGTTTTTT,CAISTQGGELFF,TRBJ2-2,TRBV10-3,NA,NA
TGCGCCAGCAGCCCCTCCGCTATCAATTCACCCCTCCACTTT,CASSPSAINSPLHF,TRBJ1-6,TRBV4-1,NA,NA
TGCGCCAGCAGCCCGGACGGTCTTGGGGAGAGTAATGAAAAACTGTTTTTT,CASSPDGLGESNEKLFF,TRBJ1-4,TRBV5-1,NA,NA
TGTGCCACGAGGGACAGGCCTCGTGGGGAAAAACTGTTTTTT,CATRDRPRGEKLFF,TRBJ1-4,TRBV27,TRBD1,NA
TGTGCCAGCAGCTCCAGTGAGACCCAGTACTTC,CASSSSETQYF,TRBJ2-5,TRBV11-2,NA,NA
TGTGCCAGCAGTTACTCGCGGGAGGGTTACAATGAGCAGTTCTTC,CASSYSREGYNEQFF,TRBJ2-1,TRBV6-6,TRBD2,NA
TGTGCCAGTAGTAATCGAGGGGGCAGGGGCCTCGCTGAAGCTTTCTTT,CASSNRGGRGLAEAFF,TRBJ1-1,TRBV19,TRBD1,NA
TGTGCCAGCTCACCACGGACAGACCCGAACACCGGGGAGCTGTTTTTT,CASSPRTDPNTGELFF,TRBJ2-2,TRBV18,NA,NA
TGCAGCGTTGAAAGGGACAGGGACCTCAATGAGCAGTTCTTC,CSVERDRDLNEQFF,TRBJ2-1,TRBV29-1,TRBD1,NA
TGTGCCATCAGTGAGTCGAGTCGGGGAGGTCTCGAGACCCAGTACTTC,CAISESSRGGLETQYF,TRBJ2-5,TRBV10-3,NA,NA
TGTGCCTGGAGTCAGGGACAGTTAAGCGTGGATACGCAGTATTTT,CAWSQGQLSVDTQYF,TRBJ2-3,TRBV30,TRBD1,once
TGTGCCAGCTCACCGTCCGGGACATCACCCTCCTACAATGAGCAGTTCTTC,CASSPSGTSPSYNEQFF,TRBJ2-1,TRBV18,NA,NA
TGTGCCAGCAGTTCTCCTGCCGCGGGAGGCCAGGTCGGGCAGTACTTC,CASSSPAAGGQVGQYF,TRBJ2-7,TRBV28,TRBD2,few
TGTGCCAGCAGCCCCGCCTACGAGCAGTACTTC,CASSPAYEQYF,TRBJ2-7,TRBV2,NA,NA
TGTGCCAGCACTGACAGGGGGAATTCACCCCTCCACTTT,CASTDRGNSPLHF,TRBJ1-6,TRBV3-1/TRBV3-2,TRBD1,NA
TGTGCCAGCAGTTTAAGGGACAGGGAGTACTTC,CASSLRDREYF,TRBJ2-7,TRBV28,TRBD1,NA
TGTGCCAGCAGTTTGAGGAGCGGGAGGGGTAGGACCGGGGAGCTGTTTTTT,CASSLRSGRGRTGELFF,TRBJ2-2,TRBV27,TRBD2,few
TGTGCCAGCAGCGTAGCTGTCGCGGGGGGGGCCGATGAGCAGTTCTTC,CASSVAVAGGADEQFF,TRBJ2-1,TRBV9,TRBD2,NA
TGTGCCAGCAGCCCGGCTTGGGGACTAGCGGGAGTCAATGAGCAGTTCTTC,CASSPAWGLAGVNEQFF,TRBJ2-1,TRBV7-9,TRBD2,NA
TGTGCCAGCGGACAGGAGTACAATGAGCAGTTCTTC,CASGQEYNEQFF,TRBJ2-1,TRBV12-3/TRBV12-4,TRBD1,NA
TGTGCCAGTAGTAGTGGGACAGGGGGCACAGATACGCAGTATTTT,CASSSGTGGTDTQYF,TRBJ2-3,TRBV19,TRBD1,NA
TGTGCCAGTAGTGGACAGTGGGGCACTGAAGCTTTCTTT,CASSGQWGTEAFF,TRBJ1-1,TRBV19,NA,NA
TGTGCCAGCAGCCACTCTATGTCGGCAGGCTCGATCTACACCTTC,CASSHSMSAGSIYTF,TRBJ1-2,TRBV3-1/TRBV3-2,NA,NA
TGTGCCAGCAGCCTAAGACCTCGGGGGATGAACACTGAAGCTTTCTTT,CASSLRPRGMNTEAFF,TRBJ1-1,TRBV11-2,NA,NA
TGTGCAAGTCGCCATTCGAAGAGACGAGACCGGGAGACTGAAGCTTTCTTT,CASRHSKRRDRETEAFF,TRBJ1-1,TRBV12-2,NA,NA
TGTGCCAGTAGTGGCCGGGACAGGGGAGGTCAGCCCCAGCATTTT,CASSGRDRGGQPQHF,TRBJ1-5,TRBV19,TRBD1,NA
TGCGCCAGCAGCACGGGGACAGGGGGACTTACCGGGGAGCTGTTTTTT,CASSTGTGGLTGELFF,TRBJ2-2,TRBV5-1,TRBD1,once
TGTGCCAGCAGCCAATATCAGGACACTGAAGCTTTCTTT,CASSQYQDTEAFF,TRBJ1-1,TRBV14,NA,NA
TGCAGTGCTCCAGGACAGTCTGAAGCTTTCTTT,CSAPGQSEAFF,TRBJ1-1,TRBV20-1,NA,NA
TGTGCCAGTAGTATTGGTGGGGGGAATGAAAAACTGTTTTTT,CASSIGGGNEKLFF,TRBJ1-4,TRBV19,NA,NA
TGTGCCAGCAGCCTATCAGGGACAGGGGAGGAGACCCAGTACTTC,CASSLSGTGEETQYF,TRBJ2-5,TRBV7-2,TRBD1,NA
TGTGCCAGCAGCTTGGGGCAGGGCTACTCTGGAAACACCATATATTTT,CASSLGQGYSGNTIYF,TRBJ1-3,TRBV7-6,NA,few
TGTGCCAGCAGCGTAGCTTGGACAGGGGGTTCCTACGAGCAGTACTTC,CASSVAWTGGSYEQYF,TRBJ2-7,TRBV9,TRBD1,few
TGTGCCAGCAGTTATATTTATGAGGGCAGGGCTTTCTTT,CASSYIYEGRAFF,TRBJ1-1,TRBV6-5,NA,NA
TGTGCCAGCAAGGGACAGGGAATCGAGACCCAGTACTTC,CASKGQGIETQYF,TRBJ2-5,TRBV28,TRBD1,NA
TGTGCCAGCTCACCCCGGGGAGATACGCAGTATTTT,CASSPRGDTQYF,TRBJ2-3,TRBV18,NA,NA
TGTGCCACCAGAGGAGGGGGGGAGAGGGAAGCTTTCTTT,CATRGGGEREAFF,TRBJ1-1,TRBV24-1,NA,NA
TGTGCCAGCTCAGTTACCGGGACTAGCGGGGGGGAGTACTTC,CASSVTGTSGGEYF,TRBJ2-7,TRBV2,TRBD2,NA
TGCGCCAGCAGCTTAGCGGGACGCTCCTCTGGAAACACCATATATTTT,CASSLAGRSSGNTIYF,TRBJ1-3,TRBV5-1,NA,NA